The 15 T cell receptor beta chains given below trace back to one sample, sequenced in a study of T-cell reconstitution after alpha-beta-depleted transplantation in children. Using unique molecular identifiers, the investigators prepared the TCRbeta library. TCRdb re-derived calls from the PCR reads in MiXCR, one entry per CDR3 protein. The top ten clones hold 25% to 30% of a sample with approximately 430,000 distinct CDR3 sequences, under 20% of them seen once. Specimen: PBMCs, mostly from graft donor cells, collected 360 days after TCRalphabeta/CD19-depleted stem cell transplant. Receptors were obtained from a boy under three years old who had a stem cell transplant for Wiskott-Aldrich syndrome, so the T cells may come from the graft donor.

This clonotype was picked up a small number of times. The V and J genes are TRBV7-8 and TRBJ2-5; no reliable D call. Trimming cost V 1 base and J 3 bases, with 18 bases left between them. The germline V gene has CDR1 SGHVS and CDR2 FQNEAQ. CDR3 size: 17 residues. The CDR3 sequence: CASSLGAQFLTKETQYF. The CDR3 region has the DNA TGTGCCAGCAGCTTAGGTGCCCAGTTCCTTACGAAAGAGACCCAGTACTTC.

V and J are TRBV5-1 and TRBJ1-6, with TRBD1 matching 7 bases. The CDR3 has 14 amino acids. The V gene's germline CDR1 is SGHRS and CDR2 YFSETQ. The ends lost 4 bases at V and 8 bases at J; junction bases unmatched: 6. CDR3 nucleotide sequence: TGCGCCAGCAGCGCAGCTGACAGGGATTCACCCCTCCACTTT. This sequence encodes CASSAADRDSPLHF.

This clonotype was picked up a small number of times. The chain employs TRBV29-1 and TRBJ1-1; D remains unclear. CDR1 SQVTM and CDR2 ANQGSEA come from the germline V gene. The germline V and J ends were trimmed by 4 bases and 6 bases, with 9 bases remaining between them. The CDR3 has 11 amino acids. This CDR3 reads CSVGRFPEAFF. The CDR3 bases are TGCAGCGTTGGGCGGTTCCCTGAAGCTTTCTTT.

This chain connects TRBV5-1 to TRBJ1-1; 7 nucleotides align to TRBD1. V dropped 0 bases and J dropped 5; count of bases not matched to a gene: 7. CDR3 length: 15 residues. Germline V CDR1 and CDR2: SGHRS, YFSETQ. The CDR3 nucleotides read TGCGCCAGCAGCTTGGCAGGGGGTCGATTTACTGAAGCTTTCTTT. Protein: CASSLAGGRFTEAFF.

This chain links TRBV7-8 with TRBJ2-3, with 11 positions matching TRBD2. The V gene end was trimmed by 1 base and the J gene end by 5 bases; junction bases not matched to a gene: 8. The CDR3 runs to 17 residues. Germline CDR1 reads SGHVS; CDR2 reads FQNEAQ. CDR3 region: CASSLVLAGGIGDTQYF. The CDR3 DNA reads TGTGCCAGCAGCTTAGTCCTAGCGGGAGGCATAGGAGATACGCAGTATTTT.

This clonotype was recorded a few times. The CDR3 coding sequence is TGTGCCAGCAGCTTTGAGGGTAGGAATCAGCCCCAGCATTTT. Protein product: CASSFEGRNQPQHF. The rearrangement links TRBV5-5 to TRBJ1-5; D remains ambiguous. With 2 bases removed from V and 4 bases from J, the gap between germline ends came to 10 bases. This CDR3 comprises 14 residues. Per germline, CDR1 SGHKS and CDR2 YYEKEE (reference sequence).

The V and J genes are TRBV30 and TRBJ2-2; 9 bases line up with TRBD2. After removal of 3 bases from V and 5 bases from J, the junction contained 13 bases not matched to a gene. Per the germline V gene, CDR1 is GTSNPN and CDR2 is SVGIG (reference sequence). The CDR3 has 17 residues. The CDR3 DNA sequence: TGTGCCTGGAGACTGGGCGGGAGGGCTCGGGGTACCGGGGAGCTGTTTTTT. Translated: CAWRLGGRARGTGELFF.

The V gene is TRBV25-1, the J gene TRBJ2-7, with unresolved D. From germline, CDR1 is MGHDK and CDR2 SYGVNS. The V and J ends lost 8 bases and 1 base respectively, with 6 bases between them. The CDR3 is 11 residues long. CDR3 DNA: TGTGCCAGCGCTCGGTCCTACGAGCAGTACTTC. Translating gives CASARSYEQYF.

This clonotype was observed a few times. This chain connects TRBV27 to TRBJ2-3; 10 bases are shared with TRBD1. J lost 3 bases, V lost 5 bases, and 5 bases had no gene match. Germline V gives CDR1 MNHEY, CDR2 SMNVEV (reference sequence). This CDR3 comprises 15 residues. The CDR3 DNA reads TGTGCCAGCAGTCCGGGACAGGGGCGGACAGATACGCAGTATTTT. It yields the protein CASSPGQGRTDTQYF.

Only a few counts were recorded for this clonotype. V gene TRBV2 combines with J gene TRBJ2-1; 9 nucleotides line up with TRBD2. Germline CDR1 and CDR2: SNHLY and FYNNEI. V shed 5 bases, J shed 2 bases, and the junction held 10 bases outside the gene matches. CDR3 size: 17 residues. This CDR3 is CASSQLLLAGPYNEQFF. In DNA, the CDR3 is TGTGCCAGCAGTCAATTACTCCTAGCGGGGCCCTACAATGAGCAGTTCTTC. Full variable domain (missing parts from reference TRBV2 and TRBJ2-1): EPEVTQTPSHQVTQMGQEVILRCVPISNHLYFYWYRQILGQKVEFLVSFYNNEISEKSEIFDDQFSVERPDGSNFTLKIRSTKLEDSAMYFCASSQLLLAGPYNEQFFGPGTRLTVL.

This chain uses TRBV4-3 with TRBJ2-7; 9 bases match TRBD1. CDR3 length: 15 amino acids. The V gene end was trimmed by 3 bases and the J gene end by 0 bases; junction bases not matched to a gene: 3. The V gene's germline CDR1 is LGHNA and CDR2 YSLEER. The CDR3 sequence is CASSQGQGISYEQYF. As DNA, the CDR3 is TGCGCCAGCAGCCAGGGACAGGGAATCTCCTACGAGCAGTACTTC.

The sample holds a few counts of this clonotype. This chain connects TRBV2 to TRBJ2-3, with 10 bases matching TRBD2. J was trimmed by 0 bases and V by 4 bases; bases with no gene match: 10. CDR1 is SNHLY, CDR2 FYNNEI, per germline. CDR3 length: 18 residues. As DNA, the CDR3 is TGTGCCAGCAGTGTTAGCGGGGGGCTCCTTTCTAGCACAGATACGCAGTATTTT. This sequence encodes CASSVSGGLLSSTDTQYF.

The CDR3 DNA sequence: TGTGCCAGCAGCTTATATCGGGGCCACAATGAGCAGTTCTTC. Encoded protein: CASSLYRGHNEQFF. The chain carries TRBV7-2 and TRBJ2-1; D is perhaps TRBD1 or TRBD2 (5 bases each). Germline V gene data show CDR1 as SGHTA and CDR2 as FQGNSA. The V gene lost 2 bases and the J gene lost 5 bases, with 10 bases spanning the gap. This CDR3 spans 14 amino acids. Filled out from reference TRBV7-2 and TRBJ2-1, the complete variable domain reads GAGVSQSPSNKVTEKGKDVELRCDPISGHTALYWYRQSLGQGLEFLIYFQGNSAPDKSGLPSDRFSAERTGGSVSTLTIQRTQQEDSAVYLCASSLYRGHNEQFFGPGTRLTVL.

The rearrangement links TRBV29-1 to TRBJ2-1; unclear D gene. This CDR3 is built from 15 residues. V lost 7 bases and J lost 3, with 19 bases in between. Per the germline V gene, CDR1 is SQVTM and CDR2 is ANQGSEA. CDR3 loop: CSAPKGGSLYNEQFF. The CDR3 DNA is TGCAGCGCCCCGAAGGGCGGCAGCCTCTACAATGAGCAGTTCTTC.

This clonotype was detected a few times. This sequence joins TRBV7-2 and TRBJ2-7; D may be TRBD2 (6 bases). V shed 1 base and J shed 0 bases, with 10 bases lying between them. CDR1 is SGHTA and CDR2 is FQGNSA in the germline V gene. The CDR3 totals 15 residues. CDR3 amino acids: CASSLERAASYEQYF. CDR3 coding DNA: TGTGCCAGCAGCTTAGAGCGGGCCGCCTCCTACGAGCAGTACTTC.